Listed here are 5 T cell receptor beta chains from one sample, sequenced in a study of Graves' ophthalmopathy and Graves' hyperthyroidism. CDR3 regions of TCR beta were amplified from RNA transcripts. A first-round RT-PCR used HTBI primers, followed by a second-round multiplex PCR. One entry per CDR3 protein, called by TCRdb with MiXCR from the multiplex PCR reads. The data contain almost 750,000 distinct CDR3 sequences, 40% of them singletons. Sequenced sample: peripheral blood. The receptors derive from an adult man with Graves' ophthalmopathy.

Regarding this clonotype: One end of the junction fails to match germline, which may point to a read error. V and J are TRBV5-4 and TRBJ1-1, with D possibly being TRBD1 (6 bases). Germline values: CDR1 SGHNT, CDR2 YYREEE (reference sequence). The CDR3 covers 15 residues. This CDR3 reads CASSQVTGRHTEAFF. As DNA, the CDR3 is TGCGCCAGCAGCCAGGTGACAGGTCGGCACACTGAAGCTTTCTTT.

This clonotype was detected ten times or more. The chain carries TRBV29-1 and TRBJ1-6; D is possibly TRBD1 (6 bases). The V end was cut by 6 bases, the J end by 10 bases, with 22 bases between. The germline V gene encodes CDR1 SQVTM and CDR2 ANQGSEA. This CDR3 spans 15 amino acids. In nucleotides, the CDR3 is TGCAGCGTGGCCCCCCTAGGGGGAATAGGGTCACCCCTCCACTTT. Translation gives CSVAPLGGIGSPLHF.

The chain's CDR3 is CATSREVSYEQYYGYTF. The CDR3 DNA reads as TGTGCCACCAGCAGAGAAGTCAGCTACGAGCAGTACTATGGCTACACCTTC. The chain combines TRBV15 with TRBJ1-2; D gene uncertain. There are 17 residues in the CDR3. Germline V gene lookup returns CDR1 LNHNV and CDR2 YYDKDF (reference sequence). V lost 0 bases and J 3 bases, leaving 17 bases between the germline ends.

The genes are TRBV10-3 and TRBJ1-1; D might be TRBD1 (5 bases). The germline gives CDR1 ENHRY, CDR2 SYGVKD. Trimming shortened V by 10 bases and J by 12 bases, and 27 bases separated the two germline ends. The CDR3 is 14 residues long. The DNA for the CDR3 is TGTGCCAGCTCACCTCCTTCACCGGGACTATCCCCTTTCTTT. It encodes CASSPPSPGLSPFF.

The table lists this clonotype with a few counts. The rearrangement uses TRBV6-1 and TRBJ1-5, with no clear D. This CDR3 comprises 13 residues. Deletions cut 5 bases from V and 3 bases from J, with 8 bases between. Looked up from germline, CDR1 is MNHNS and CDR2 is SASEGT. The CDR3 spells CASSLYNNQPQHF. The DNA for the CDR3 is TGTGCCAGCAGTCTTTATAACAATCAGCCCCAGCATTTT.